Listed below are T cell receptor beta chains from one sample, sequenced in a study of blood T cell repertoires in COVID-19. The table came from immunoSEQ multiplex PCR; TCRdb's copy has only in-frame clones and leaves some out. The sample holds about 130,000 clones, about 82% seen once. The source material was peripheral blood. The receptors come from a human donor in a cohort sampled during active COVID-19. CDR3s include the opening cysteine and the closing phenylalanine or tryptophan. The order of the fields is clone size, D gene, V gene, CDR3 length, J gene, CDR3 protein, CDR3 DNA. The D gene is left open where the match is weak. The size field is filled for only some rows; it gives once, few, many or a size class.

abundance: few
d_gene: TRBD1
v_gene: TRBV9
len: 15
j_gene: TRBJ2-7
CDR3aa: CASSLSGQASYEQYF
CDR3nt: TGTGCCAGCAGCTTATCGGGACAGGCTTCCTACGAGCAGTACTTC

abundance: .
d_gene: .
v_gene: TRBV2
len: 15
j_gene: TRBJ2-7
CDR3aa: CASSEGGQSSYEQYF
CDR3nt: TGTGCCAGCAGCGAAGGGGGACAAAGCTCCTACGAGCAGTACTTC

abundance: few
d_gene: .
v_gene: TRBV27
len: 14
j_gene: TRBJ1-5
CDR3aa: CASREDGQFQPQHF
CDR3nt: TGTGCCAGCAGGGAAGACGGACAGTTCCAGCCCCAGCATTTT

abundance: .
d_gene: TRBD2
v_gene: TRBV7-7
len: 17
j_gene: TRBJ2-5
CDR3aa: CASSPNRGAGGQETQYF
CDR3nt: TGTGCCAGCAGCCCGAATCGTGGAGCGGGAGGACAAGAGACCCAGTACTTC

abundance: once
d_gene: .
v_gene: TRBV11-2
len: 15
j_gene: TRBJ2-7
CDR3aa: CASSLDRAGRYEQYF
CDR3nt: TGTGCCAGCAGCTTAGATCGGGCGGGAAGGTACGAGCAGTACTTC

abundance: .
d_gene: TRBD2
v_gene: TRBV29-1
len: 16
j_gene: TRBJ2-1
CDR3aa: CSVGDVAGEVYNEQFF
CDR3nt: TGCAGCGTTGGTGACGTAGCGGGAGAGGTGTACAATGAGCAGTTCTTC

abundance: few
d_gene: .
v_gene: TRBV6-5
len: 15
j_gene: TRBJ1-4
CDR3aa: CASRTREEGNEKLFF
CDR3nt: TGTGCCAGCAGGACACGGGAGGAGGGGAATGAAAAACTGTTTTTT

abundance: .
d_gene: .
v_gene: TRBV2
len: 12
j_gene: TRBJ1-1
CDR3aa: CASRLSNTEAFF
CDR3nt: TGTGCCAGCAGACTATCGAACACTGAAGCTTTCTTT

abundance: .
d_gene: .
v_gene: TRBV7-9
len: 13
j_gene: TRBJ1-5
CDR3aa: CASSLQGNQPQHF
CDR3nt: TGTGCCAGCAGCCTCCAGGGGAATCAGCCCCAGCATTTT

abundance: .
d_gene: TRBD2
v_gene: TRBV9
len: 16
j_gene: TRBJ2-3
CDR3aa: CASSAHGTSGADTQYF
CDR3nt: TGTGCCAGCAGCGCTCACGGGACTAGCGGTGCAGATACGCAGTATTTT

abundance: .
d_gene: .
v_gene: TRBV7-2
len: 18
j_gene: TRBJ2-7
CDR3aa: CASSLIQYWREVHYEQYF
CDR3nt: TGTGCCAGCAGCTTAATACAGTATTGGAGGGAGGTGCACTACGAGCAGTACTTC

abundance: .
d_gene: .
v_gene: TRBV5-5
len: 14
j_gene: TRBJ1-2
CDR3aa: CASSLTLGDYGYTF
CDR3nt: TGTGCCAGCAGCCTTACCCTAGGGGACTATGGCTACACCTTC

abundance: .
d_gene: .
v_gene: TRBV2
len: 14
j_gene: TRBJ1-5
CDR3aa: CASQREGGNQPQHF
CDR3nt: TGTGCCAGCCAACGGGAGGGGGGCAATCAGCCCCAGCATTTT

abundance: .
d_gene: TRBD1
v_gene: TRBV28
len: 14
j_gene: TRBJ1-2
CDR3aa: CASIPRQGARGYTF
CDR3nt: TGTGCCAGCATTCCCCGACAGGGGGCGCGTGGGTACACCTTC

abundance: .
d_gene: TRBD2
v_gene: TRBV7-6
len: 17
j_gene: TRBJ2-2
CDR3aa: CASSQGLAGVGTGELFF
CDR3nt: TGTGCCAGCAGCCAAGGACTAGCGGGAGTCGGTACCGGGGAGCTGTTTTTT

abundance: .
d_gene: TRBD2
v_gene: TRBV20-1
len: 13
j_gene: TRBJ2-1
CDR3aa: CSASRSGSDEQFF
CDR3nt: TGCAGTGCTAGTAGAAGCGGGAGTGATGAGCAGTTCTTC

abundance: .
d_gene: TRBD2
v_gene: TRBV11-1
len: 16
j_gene: TRBJ2-1
CDR3aa: CASRPTSGSLYNEQFF
CDR3nt: TGTGCCAGCAGGCCGACTAGCGGGAGCCTGTACAATGAGCAGTTCTTC

abundance: .
d_gene: .
v_gene: TRBV19
len: 14
j_gene: TRBJ1-1
CDR3aa: CASRPGGEDTEAFF
CDR3nt: TGTGCCAGTAGGCCGGGAGGGGAGGACACTGAAGCTTTCTTT

abundance: .
d_gene: TRBD2
v_gene: TRBV6-6
len: 17
j_gene: TRBJ2-1
CDR3aa: CASSRRAIAGRNLEQFF
CDR3nt: TGTGCCAGCAGTCGGAGGGCTATAGCGGGAAGAAATCTTGAGCAGTTCTTC

abundance: once
d_gene: TRBD1
v_gene: TRBV10-3
len: 15
j_gene: TRBJ1-5
CDR3aa: CAISGGQGFNQPQHF
CDR3nt: TGTGCCATCAGTGGCGGACAGGGATTCAATCAGCCCCAGCATTTT

abundance: .
d_gene: TRBD1
v_gene: TRBV19
len: 16
j_gene: TRBJ2-2
CDR3aa: CASSMIRGQITGELFF
CDR3nt: TGTGCCAGTAGTATGATCAGGGGGCAGATCACCGGGGAGCTGTTTTTT

abundance: .
d_gene: .
v_gene: TRBV10-3
len: 17
j_gene: TRBJ2-1
CDR3aa: CAIQGPAGQLTYNEQFF
CDR3nt: TGTGCCATTCAGGGCCCCGCTGGACAGTTGACCTACAATGAGCAGTTCTTC

abundance: once
d_gene: TRBD2
v_gene: TRBV5-1
len: 16
j_gene: TRBJ2-1
CDR3aa: CASSTDWLAGLSEQFF
CDR3nt: TGCGCCAGCAGCACGGACTGGCTAGCGGGCCTTAGTGAGCAGTTCTTC

abundance: .
d_gene: TRBD2
v_gene: TRBV5-1
len: 16
j_gene: TRBJ2-1
CDR3aa: CASSWDLGGRATEQFF
CDR3nt: TGCGCCAGCAGCTGGGATCTGGGCGGGAGGGCCACTGAGCAGTTCTTC

abundance: .
d_gene: .
v_gene: TRBV5-1
len: 15
j_gene: TRBJ1-1
CDR3aa: CASSPAGTMNTEAFF
CDR3nt: TGCGCCAGCAGCCCTGCCGGGACAATGAACACTGAAGCTTTCTTT

abundance: .
d_gene: .
v_gene: TRBV5-5
len: 17
j_gene: TRBJ1-2
CDR3aa: CASSAGSGNDGPYGYTF
CDR3nt: TGTGCCAGCAGCGCCGGTTCGGGGAACGACGGACCTTATGGCTACACCTTC

abundance: many
d_gene: TRBD2
v_gene: TRBV6-5
len: 15
j_gene: TRBJ2-7
CDR3aa: CASSFTSGAPHEQYF
CDR3nt: TGTGCCAGCAGTTTTACTAGCGGGGCTCCCCACGAGCAGTACTTC